This TCR beta chain originates from a study of glioma-infiltrating T cells after dendritic cell vaccination. Study summary: Dendritic cell vaccination trial patients had either newly diagnosed or recurrent glioblastoma. Treatment, given 2003 to 2012, was autologous tumor lysate-pulsed dendritic cell vaccination. Overall study findings and caveats: Few patients contributed both blood and tumor specimens.

Trimming stripped 1 base from V and 5 bases from J, with 14 bases between. The CDR3 covers 16 residues. Germline lookup yields CDR1 LGHNA and CDR2 YNFKEQ. The primer mix had 60 V beta and 13 J beta primers. Here immunoSEQ multiplex PCR was the method, and the copy in TCRdb shows in-frame clones only, minus some. Of approximately 82,000 clones listed, 80% to 90% are singletons. Comment on this clone: What it binds is not known.

The receptor was isolated from a human donor with glioblastoma. This specimen consisted of blood, obtained before dendritic cell vaccination. The chain uses TRBV4-2 and TRBJ2-2, with a weak D call TRBD1 (6 bases). Here the CDR3 DNA reads TGTGCCAGCAGCCAAGCCACGGGACAACGGACCGGGGAGCTGTTTTTT. Protein sequence: CASSQATGQRTGELFF.